This is a list of T cell receptor beta chains from one sample in a study of a mutant IDH1 vaccine in newly diagnosed glioma. Their antigens remain unidentified. Repertoires were generated with immunoSEQ multiplex PCR, while TCRdb's copy carries only in-frame clones and drops some. The table has some 130,000 clones, about 82% seen once. Sequenced material: PBMCs, taken from a glioma patient whose treatment included an IDH1 peptide vaccine. All receptors derive from a man aged 40-55 years with glioma. Both conserved end residues are part of each CDR3. D genes are given only for firm matches. Clone sizes are given selectively: once, few, many, or a class where the clone is expanded.

V gene	D gene	J gene	clone size	CDR3 protein	CDR3 DNA
TRBV2	-	TRBJ1-2	-	CASSDGGAEGYGYTF	TGTGCCAGCAGTGACGGAGGGGCGGAGGGCTATGGCTACACCTTC
TRBV7-2	TRBD1	TRBJ1-2	-	CASSPGQGHGYTF	TGTGCCAGCAGCCCCGGACAGGGGCATGGCTACACCTTC
TRBV19	-	TRBJ2-5	-	CASTLRRVETQYF	TGTGCCAGTACTTTGCGGCGGGTGGAGACCCAGTACTTC
TRBV18	-	TRBJ1-1	few	CASSPEGPNTEAFF	TGTGCCAGCTCACCAGAGGGACCGAACACTGAAGCTTTCTTT
TRBV9	TRBD2	TRBJ2-1	-	CASSVVAGGTYNEQFF	TGTGCCAGCAGCGTAGTGGCGGGAGGGACCTACAATGAGCAGTTCTTC
TRBV9	-	TRBJ1-4	once	CASSLGPGGNEKLFF	TGTGCCAGCAGCCTCGGGCCCGGGGGCAATGAAAAACTGTTTTTT
TRBV5-6	TRBD2	TRBJ2-5	-	CASSLRTSGEETQYF	TGTGCCAGCAGCTTAAGGACTAGCGGGGAGGAGACCCAGTACTTC
TRBV29-1	TRBD1	TRBJ2-3	-	CSVEGAFRDRVYADTQYF	TGCAGCGTTGAAGGAGCCTTCCGGGACAGGGTATATGCAGATACGCAGTATTTT
TRBV7-2	-	TRBJ2-3	-	CASSPPGPSTDTQYF	TGTGCCAGCAGCCCCCCGGGGCCTTCCACAGATACGCAGTATTTT
TRBV4-2	-	TRBJ1-1	-	CASSQERARGTEAFF	TGTGCCAGCAGCCAAGAGCGGGCGAGGGGCACTGAAGCTTTCTTT
TRBV10-3	TRBD1	TRBJ1-2	few	CATADRQGDGYTF	TGTGCCACCGCCGATAGACAGGGGGATGGCTACACCTTC
TRBV10-3	TRBD1	TRBJ1-4	-	CAISDPGTANEKLFF	TGTGCCATCAGTGACCCCGGGACAGCTAATGAAAAACTGTTTTTT
TRBV4-2	-	TRBJ1-2	-	CASSQDGGEDPYGYTF	TGTGCCAGCAGCCAAGATGGAGGAGAGGATCCATATGGCTACACCTTC
TRBV18	-	TRBJ2-1	-	CASSPPVAASSYNEQFF	TGTGCCAGCTCACCACCGGTCGCGGCTAGCTCCTACAATGAGCAGTTCTTC